The TCR beta chain described here comes from a study of T cell clusters in autoimmune cytopenias. The CDR3 covers 14 residues. Germline V gene lookup returns CDR1 KGHSH and CDR2 LQKENI. Overall study results and limits: TRB repertoire shifts in secondary cytopenia and chronic lymphocytic leukemia mostly reflected lymphoma, not autoimmunity.

TRB was amplified from roughly 250 ng of peripheral blood genomic DNA per sample. This clonotype is identified as medium-sized from frequency. Antigen unknown. One tube held mixed TRB-A and TRB-B primer pools for touch-down PCR. TCRdb reprocessed the multiplex PCR reads and stores each CDR3 protein as one record, lacking DNA. Here the sample table reports 2,500 to 3,000 distinct CDR3 sequences. This same sample was also part of a study on T cell repertoires in aging, cancer and after chemotherapy. As reported in that work: Donors were grouped into six age bands spanning 30 or younger through 70 or older. The full dataset contained around 8.2 million TCR reads. In each cancer cohort, median generation probability increased across chemotherapy, suggesting thymic output rebounded.

Sequenced material: peripheral blood. This chain uses TRBV18 with TRBJ2-3; TCRdb's D call, TRBD2, is unchecked because there is no DNA. The receptor was isolated from a human donor in good health. The CDR3 here is CASSPLAGVDTQYF.